This TCR beta chain was identified in a study of shared clonotypes between healthy human individuals. Each subset's genomic DNA was shared equally among a number of immunoSEQ plates. As handled by the study authors: Filtering differed, since immunoSEQ gave only junction sequences and no quality scores. Sequenced by immunoSEQ multiplex PCR; TCRdb stores in-frame clones only, minus some. V and J calls and clone size are as listed in that table; D and trimming were resolved from the DNA. The sample holds roughly 1,100,000 clones; about 75% are singletons and the top ten take 1.4%. Only a few counts were recorded for this clone. Germline CDR1 KGHSH, CDR2 LQKENI. This CDR3 comprises 13 residues. V lost 1 base and J 7 bases, leaving 10 bases between the germline ends.

The rearrangement links TRBV18 to TRBJ1-1; D may be TRBD1 (6 bases). The clonotype was recovered from a man aged 18-30 years in good health. The source material was memory CD4+ T cells sorted from blood. The subset is: CD45RA-negative fraction. The CDR3 loop reads CASSPRQEGEAFF. DNA for the CDR3: TGTGCCAGCTCACCACGACAGGAGGGTGAAGCTTTCTTT.